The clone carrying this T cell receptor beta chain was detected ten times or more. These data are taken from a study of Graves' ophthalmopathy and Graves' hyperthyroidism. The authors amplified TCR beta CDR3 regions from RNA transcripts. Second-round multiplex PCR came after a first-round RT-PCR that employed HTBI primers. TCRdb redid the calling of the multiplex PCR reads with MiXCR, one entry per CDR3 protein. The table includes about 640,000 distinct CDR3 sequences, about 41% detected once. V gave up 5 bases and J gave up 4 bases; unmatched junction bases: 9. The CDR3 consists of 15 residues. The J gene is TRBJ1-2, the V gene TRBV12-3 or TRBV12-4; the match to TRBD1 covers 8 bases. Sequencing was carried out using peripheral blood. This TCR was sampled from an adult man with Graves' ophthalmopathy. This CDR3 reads CASSTLGQGLYGYTF. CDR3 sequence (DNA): TGTGCCAGCAGTACTCTCGGACAGGGACTCTATGGCTACACCTTC.